This TCR beta chain is drawn from a study of T cell clusters in autoimmune cytopenias. There are 13 residues in the CDR3. Germline V gives CDR1 SQVTM, CDR2 ANQGSEA. TRB was amplified by touch-down multiplex PCR, primer pools A and B combined. With the multiplex PCR reads reprocessed, TCRdb shows one record per CDR3 protein and no DNA. This table holds 12,000 or so distinct CDR3 sequences. Measured by frequency, this clonotype is medium-sized (0.01 to 0.1%). TRB amplification used approximately 270 ng of peripheral blood genomic DNA. These sequences were also reported in another study, on T cell repertoires in aging, cancer and after chemotherapy.

The receptor comes from a human donor in good health. The sample consisted of peripheral blood. The chain recombines TRBV29-1 with TRBJ1-5. The CDR3 sequence is CSVVESVSEPQHF. The complete variable domain, with remaining parts taken from reference TRBV29-1 and TRBJ1-5, reads SAVISQKPSRDICQRGTSLTIQCQVDSQVTMMFWYRQQPGQSLTLIATANQGSEATYESGFVIDKFPISRPNLTFSTLTVSNMSPEDSSIYLCSVVESVSEPQHFGDGTRLSIL.